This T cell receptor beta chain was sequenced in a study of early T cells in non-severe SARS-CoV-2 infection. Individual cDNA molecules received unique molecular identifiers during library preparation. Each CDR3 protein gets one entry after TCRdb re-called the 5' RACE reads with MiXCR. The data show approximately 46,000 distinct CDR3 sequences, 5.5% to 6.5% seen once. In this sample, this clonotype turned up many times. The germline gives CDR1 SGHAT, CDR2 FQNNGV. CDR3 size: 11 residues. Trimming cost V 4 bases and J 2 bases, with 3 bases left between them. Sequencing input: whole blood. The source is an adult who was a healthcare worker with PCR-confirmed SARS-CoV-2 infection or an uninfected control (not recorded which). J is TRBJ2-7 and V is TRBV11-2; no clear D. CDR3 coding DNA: TGTGCCAGCAGCTCAGCCTACGAGCAGTACTTC. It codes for CASSSAYEQYF. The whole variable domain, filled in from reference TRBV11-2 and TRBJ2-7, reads EAGVAQSPRYKIIEKRQSVAFWCNPISGHATLYWYQQILGQGPKLLIQFQNNGVVDDSQLPKDRFSAERLKGVDSTLKIQPAKLEDSAVYLCASSSAYEQYFGPGTRLTVT.